This paragraph reports one T cell receptor (beta chain). This sample was included in a study of cytotoxic CD8 clonotypes in ibrutinib-treated CLL. Produced via immunoSEQ multiplex PCR; TCRdb's table is partial and in-frame only. The data hold roughly 200,000 clones, with approximately 79% observed a single time. CDR1 and CDR2 from the germline V gene are MGHDK and SYGVNS. The V gene end was trimmed by 4 bases and the J gene end by 9 bases; junction bases not matched to a gene: 18. CDR3 length: 18 amino acids. The sample was PBMCs, taken after 12 months of ibrutinib treatment. The receptor's source is a human donor with chronic lymphocytic leukemia. J is TRBJ2-1 and V is TRBV25-1; 10 bases map to TRBD2. Here the CDR3 DNA reads TGTGCCAGCAGTGGGGCTCTAGCGGGAGACGTGGGCGGGGGTGAGCAGTTCTTC. Amino acids: CASSGALAGDVGGGEQFF.